This record looks at one T cell receptor beta chain sequence and its context. Its antigen remains unknown. Data came from immunoSEQ multiplex PCR; TCRdb stores just in-frame clones and leaves some out. The table includes a few million clones, more than 90% detected once. This sample is drawn from a study of shared clonotypes between healthy human individuals. Study-wide points: Richness estimates generally favored naive over memory subsets.

CDR3 length: 15 amino acids. V lost 4 bases and J lost 2, with 13 bases in between. Per the germline V gene, CDR1 is SGDLS and CDR2 is YYNGEE. This receptor was taken from a man younger than 35 in good health. The chain uses TRBV9 and TRBJ1-3; perhaps TRBD1 as D (6 bases). The sample comprised naive CD4+ T cells sorted from blood. Subset defined: CD45RA+ positively selected. The CDR3 sequence is CASSPGGLTGNTIYF. DNA of the CDR3: TGTGCCAGCAGCCCGGGGGGCTTAACTGGAAACACCATATATTTT.